What follows are 2 T cell receptor beta chains derived from one specimen sequenced in a study of blood T cell repertoires in COVID-19. Clones were read by immunoSEQ multiplex PCR, and TCRdb kept only the in-frame ones, dropping some. The sample carries about 190,000 clones, around 90% recorded once. The specimen was peripheral blood. Receptors were obtained from a middle-aged man with acute or convalescent COVID-19.

The genes are TRBV7-3 and TRBJ2-1, with TRBD2 identical over 9 bases. CDR3 length: 16 residues. CDR1 SGHTA and CDR2 FQGTGA come from the germline V gene. Unmatched junction bases numbered 6, after V lost 2 bases and J lost 4 bases. CDR3 sequence: CASSLERLAGYNEQFF. CDR3 nucleotides: TGTGCCAGCAGCTTAGAGCGCCTAGCGGGATACAATGAGCAGTTCTTC.

This clone was recorded only once. This sequence joins TRBV18 and TRBJ1-1, with D perhaps TRBD1 (5 bases). Germline V gene lookup returns CDR1 KGHSH and CDR2 LQKENI. V lost 6 bases, J lost 3 bases, and 17 bases lay in between. CDR3 length: 15 amino acids. DNA for the CDR3: TGTGCCAGCTCCCCCAGTTCTGGGGGGTACACTGAAGCTTTCTTT. Residues: CASSPSSGGYTEAFF.